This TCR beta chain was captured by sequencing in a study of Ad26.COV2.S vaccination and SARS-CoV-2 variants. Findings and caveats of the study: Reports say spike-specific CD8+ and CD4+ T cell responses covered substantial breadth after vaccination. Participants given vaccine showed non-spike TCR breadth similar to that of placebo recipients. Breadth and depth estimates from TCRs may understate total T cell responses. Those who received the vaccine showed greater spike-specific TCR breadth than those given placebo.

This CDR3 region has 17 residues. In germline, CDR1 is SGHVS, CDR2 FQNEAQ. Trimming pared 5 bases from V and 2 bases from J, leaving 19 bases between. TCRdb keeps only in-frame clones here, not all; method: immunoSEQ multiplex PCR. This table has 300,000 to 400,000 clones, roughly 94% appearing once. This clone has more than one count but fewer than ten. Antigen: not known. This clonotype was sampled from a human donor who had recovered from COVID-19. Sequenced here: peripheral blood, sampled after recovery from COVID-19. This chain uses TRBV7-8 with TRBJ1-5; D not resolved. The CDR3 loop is CASSPGRPLSGNQPQHF. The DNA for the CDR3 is TGTGCCAGCAGCCCCGGACGGCCCTTGTCCGGCAATCAGCCCCAGCATTTT.